The 12 T cell receptor beta chains below all came from one sample that was sequenced in a study of cytomegalovirus exposure and HLA in healthy donors. Primers: 60 Vbeta forward and 13 Jbeta reverse. Method: immunoSEQ multiplex PCR; TCRdb's copy keeps in-frame clones and lacks some. The sample gives about 130,000 clones, roughly 80% of which show up once; roughly 20% is in the top ten. Sequenced: PBMCs. These receptors were collected from a man between 18 and 29 years old in good health and CMV-seropositive.

The rearrangement uses TRBV9 and TRBJ2-3; 11 nucleotides agree with TRBD2. The CDR3 is 15 residues long. CDR1 SGDLS and CDR2 YYNGEE come from the germline V gene. The V segment lost 2 bases and the J segment 2 bases; nucleotides outside the gene matches: 1. CDR3 residues: CASSVTSGVTDTQYF. CDR3 DNA: TGTGCCAGCAGCGTGACTAGCGGGGTCACAGATACGCAGTATTTT.

The V gene is TRBV7-6, the J gene TRBJ2-3; 8 positions agree with TRBD1. Germline CDR1 is SGHVS and CDR2 is FNYEAQ. The CDR3 is 16 residues long. V shed 5 bases and J 0 bases; nucleotides not matched to a gene: 7. CDR3 amino acids: CASSHLGQGSTDTQYF. The DNA of the CDR3 is TGTGCCAGCAGCCATCTCGGACAGGGCAGCACAGATACGCAGTATTTT.

The chain recombines TRBV9 with TRBJ2-3; 8 bases line up with TRBD2. Germline loops: CDR1 SGDLS, CDR2 YYNGEE. This CDR3 contains 15 residues. V was clipped by 5 bases and J by 5 bases; unmatched bases: 10. As DNA, the CDR3 is TGTGCCAGCAGAGCGTCCAGAGCGGGGGTAGATACGCAGTATTTT. Its protein product is CASRASRAGVDTQYF.

The rearrangement links TRBV9 to TRBJ2-5; 7 nucleotides align to TRBD1. With the DNA end fitting TRBJ2-7 better, the J assignment may be wrong. The CDR3 sequence is 14 residues long. Germline CDR1 and CDR2: SGDLS and YYNGEE. The CDR3 DNA follows: TGTGCCAGCAGCGCGGAGACAGGGTCCCTCGAGCAGTACTTC. Translating gives CASSAETGSLEQYF.

This sequence joins TRBV7-2 and TRBJ1-5; tentatively, D is TRBD1 (5 bases). CDR3 size: 16 residues. Trimming removed 1 base from V and 2 bases from J, with 12 bases in between. CDR1 and CDR2 (germline): SGHTA, FQGNSA. CDR3: CASSLEPGRGNQPQHF. Written as DNA, the CDR3 is TGTGCCAGCAGCTTAGAACCAGGGAGGGGCAATCAGCCCCAGCATTTT.

The genes are TRBV19 and TRBJ1-2, with 7 bases identical to TRBD1. V lost 3 bases and J lost 3; bases outside the gene matches: 4. Germline-derived CDR1 and CDR2 are LNHDA and SQIVND (reference sequence). This CDR3 has 14 residues. The CDR3 sequence is CASSIKGQDYGYTF. In DNA, the CDR3 is TGTGCCAGTAGTATTAAAGGACAGGACTATGGCTACACCTTC.

This clone was counted a few times. The chain has TRBV4-1 and TRBJ1-4, with D uncertain. This CDR3 spans 13 amino acids. Trimming removed 0 bases from V and 7 bases from J, with 6 bases in between. Looked up from germline, CDR1 is MGHRA and CDR2 is YSYEKL. CDR3 sequence reads: CASSQDYTEKLFF. For the CDR3, the DNA is TGCGCCAGCAGCCAAGATTACACTGAAAAACTGTTTTTT.

The chain couples TRBV27 to TRBJ1-5; a weak D match, TRBD1 (5 bases). The CDR3 spans 14 residues. V was cut by 3 bases and J by 7 bases, with 13 bases left in between. The germline V gene has CDR1 MNHEY and CDR2 SMNVEV (reference sequence). As DNA, the CDR3 is TGTGCCAGCAGTTTGGGAGGGGTGGGGCAGCCCCAGCATTTT. Its protein product is CASSLGGVGQPQHF.

The chain recombines TRBV9 with TRBJ1-4; D is perhaps TRBD1 (6 bases). The germline V and J ends were trimmed by 4 bases and 6 bases, with 16 bases remaining between them. Per germline, CDR1 SGDLS and CDR2 YYNGEE. The CDR3 is 15 amino acids. Here the CDR3 DNA reads TGTGCCAGCAGCCCCACGGGGGGCTCTTATGAAAAACTGTTTTTT. It specifies CASSPTGGSYEKLFF.

This clone was seen just once. V is TRBV2 and J is TRBJ2-3, with TRBD2 identical over 7 bases. V was clipped by 7 bases and J by 6 bases; unmatched bases: 4. The CDR3 sequence is 12 residues long. Germline values: CDR1 SNHLY, CDR2 FYNNEI. Here the CDR3 reads CASTSTSDTQYF. CDR3 coding DNA: TGTGCCAGCACCTCGACTAGCGATACGCAGTATTTT.

The genes are TRBV28 and TRBJ2-3, with a weak D call TRBD2 (6 bases). CDR3 length equals 14 residues. Trimming removed 6 bases from V and 2 bases from J, with 12 bases in between. In germline, CDR1 is MDHEN, CDR2 SYDVKM. This chain's CDR3 is CASSTGEYTDTQYF. The DNA of the CDR3 is TGTGCCAGCAGCACGGGAGAGTACACAGATACGCAGTATTTT.

The genes are TRBV6-4 and TRBJ2-6; D may be TRBD2 (6 bases). There are 17 residues in the CDR3. V was cut by 6 bases and J by 0 bases, with 15 bases left in between. Germline assignment: CDR1 MRHNA and CDR2 SNTAGT. CDR3 in DNA: TGTGCCAGCAGGCAGCGGGTTAATCGCTCTGGGGCCAACGTCCTGACTTTC. This encodes CASRQRVNRSGANVLTF.